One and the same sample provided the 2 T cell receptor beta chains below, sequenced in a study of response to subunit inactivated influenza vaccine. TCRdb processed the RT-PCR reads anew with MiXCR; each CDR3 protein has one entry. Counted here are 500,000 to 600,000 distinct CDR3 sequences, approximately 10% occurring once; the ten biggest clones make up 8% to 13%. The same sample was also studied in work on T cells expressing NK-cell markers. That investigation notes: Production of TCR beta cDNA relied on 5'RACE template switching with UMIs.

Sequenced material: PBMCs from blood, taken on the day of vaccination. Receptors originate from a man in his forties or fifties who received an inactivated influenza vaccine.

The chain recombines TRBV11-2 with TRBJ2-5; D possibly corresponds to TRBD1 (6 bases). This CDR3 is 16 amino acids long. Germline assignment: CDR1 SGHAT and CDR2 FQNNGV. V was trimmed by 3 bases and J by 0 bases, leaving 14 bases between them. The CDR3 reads CASSLGPRTDQETQYF. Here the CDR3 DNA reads TGTGCCAGCAGCTTGGGGCCTCGGACAGACCAAGAGACCCAGTACTTC.

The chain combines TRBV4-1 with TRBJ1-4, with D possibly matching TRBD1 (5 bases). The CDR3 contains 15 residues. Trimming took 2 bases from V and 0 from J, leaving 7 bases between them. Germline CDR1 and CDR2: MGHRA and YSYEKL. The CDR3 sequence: CASSQLTATNEKLFF. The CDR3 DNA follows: TGCGCCAGCAGCCAACTGACAGCAACTAATGAAAAACTGTTTTTT.